This is a list of T cell receptor beta chains from one sample in a study of blood T cell repertoires in COVID-19. Sequenced by immunoSEQ multiplex PCR; TCRdb stores in-frame clones only, minus some. The profile shows 300,000 to 350,000 clones, about 86% of them singletons. Sample: peripheral blood. These receptors all stem from a man aged 30-40 years with active or convalescent COVID-19. CDR3s include the opening cysteine and the closing phenylalanine or tryptophan. D genes are given only for firm matches. Clone size is not always given. Where it is, it says once, few, many or a class for expanded clones.

j_call | clone_size | d_call | v_call | cdr3_aa | cdr3_nt
TRBJ1-1 | NA | TRBD1 | TRBV13 | CASSPGGENTEAFF | TGTGCCAGCAGCCCAGGGGGAGAGAACACTGAAGCTTTCTTT
TRBJ1-2 | NA | TRBD1 | TRBV12-3/TRBV12-4 | CASRGTGYYGYTF | TGTGCCAGCAGGGGGACAGGGTACTATGGCTACACCTTC
TRBJ1-6 | NA | NA | TRBV4-1 | CASSHRDSPLHF | TGCGCCAGCAGCCACCGCGATTCACCCCTCCACTTT
TRBJ2-3 | NA | NA | TRBV7-2 | CASSPTPRRGTQYF | TGTGCCAGCAGCCCCACCCCGCGGAGGGGTACGCAGTATTTT
TRBJ1-2 | NA | NA | TRBV11-2 | CASSSGANYGYTF | TGTGCCAGCAGCTCAGGGGCTAACTATGGCTACACCTTC
TRBJ2-5 | NA | TRBD1 | TRBV15 | CATSRAGGRETQYF | TGTGCCACCAGCAGAGCAGGGGGAAGGGAGACCCAGTACTTC
TRBJ1-1 | NA | NA | TRBV2 | CASARGVGNTEAFF | TGTGCCAGCGCCAGGGGTGTAGGAAACACTGAAGCTTTCTTT
TRBJ1-2 | few | NA | TRBV6-2/TRBV6-3 | CASSNTFNYGYTF | TGTGCCAGCAGTAACACGTTTAACTATGGCTACACCTTC
TRBJ2-2 | NA | NA | TRBV12-3/TRBV12-4 | CAASGGPGELFF | TGTGCCGCCTCCGGCGGTCCCGGGGAGCTGTTTTTT
TRBJ1-2 | NA | TRBD1 | TRBV7-2 | CASSLPGQSYGYTF | TGTGCCAGCAGCTTACCGGGACAGTCCTATGGCTACACCTTC
TRBJ1-1 | NA | NA | TRBV19 | CASSPPGQPNTEAFF | TGTGCCAGTAGTCCTCCGGGACAACCGAACACTGAAGCTTTCTTT
TRBJ2-2 | NA | NA | TRBV4-2 | CASSIQENTGELFF | TGTGCCAGCAGCATACAAGAGAACACCGGGGAGCTGTTTTTT
TRBJ2-6 | NA | NA | TRBV7-2 | CASTRSSGANVLTF | TGTGCCAGCACCCGGTCCTCTGGGGCCAACGTCCTGACTTTC
TRBJ2-7 | NA | TRBD2 | TRBV9 | CASSTGLAGPSYEQYF | TGTGCCAGCAGCACGGGACTAGCGGGGCCTTCCTACGAGCAGTACTTC
TRBJ1-5 | NA | NA | TRBV7-9 | CASSPSRGQPQHF | TGTGCCAGCAGCCCGTCGCGGGGACAGCCCCAGCATTTT